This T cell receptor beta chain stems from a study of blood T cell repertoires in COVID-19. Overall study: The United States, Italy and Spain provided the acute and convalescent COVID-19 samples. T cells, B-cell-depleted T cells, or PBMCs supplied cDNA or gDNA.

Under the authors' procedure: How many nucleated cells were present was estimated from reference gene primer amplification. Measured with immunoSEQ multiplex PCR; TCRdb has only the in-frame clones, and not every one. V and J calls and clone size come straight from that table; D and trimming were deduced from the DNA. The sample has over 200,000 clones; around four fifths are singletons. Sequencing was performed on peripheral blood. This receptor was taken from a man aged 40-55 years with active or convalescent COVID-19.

CDR3: CASSRLAGLSSYEQYF. The CDR3 DNA reads TGTGCCAGTAGTAGGTTAGCGGGATTAAGCTCCTACGAGCAGTACTTC. This chain joins TRBV19 and TRBJ2-7, with 8 positions matching TRBD2. Germline loops: CDR1 LNHDA, CDR2 SQIVND (reference sequence). The CDR3 extends over 16 amino acids. J gave up 0 bases and V 4 bases, and 8 bases lay outside the gene matches.